What follows describes a single T cell receptor (beta chain). A much larger clonotype is one base distant, so this may be a read error. Amplification of TCR beta CDR3 regions was performed using RNA transcripts as template. First-round RT-PCR targeting the TCR CDR3 was performed with the HTBI primer set. TCRdb used MiXCR to reprocess the multiplex PCR reads, holding one entry per CDR3 protein. The table records about 380,000 distinct CDR3 sequences, roughly 15% of them present only once. A Clinical Activity Score of at least 3, a NOSPECS grade of at least 4 and a duration under 3 months were recorded in the ophthalmopathy patients. Clinical symptoms, serum thyroxine, TRAb, thyroid ultrasound and orbital computed tomography informed diagnoses. The data are from a study of T cells in Graves' hyperthyroidism and ophthalmopathy. The germline V and J ends were trimmed by 1 base and 2 bases, with 6 bases remaining between them. Per germline, CDR1 LGHDT and CDR2 YNNKEL (reference sequence). CDR3 length: 13 residues.

Sequenced input: blood. The chain employs TRBV3-1 and TRBJ2-7; D ambiguous. This TCR was recovered from a woman aged 25 to 39 with Graves' ophthalmopathy. CDR3 residues: CASSQAATYEQYF. In DNA, the CDR3 is TGTGCCAGCAGCCAAGCTGCTACCTACGAGCAGTACTTC.